This TCR beta chain was captured by sequencing in a study of cytomegalovirus exposure and HLA in healthy donors. V was pared by 6 bases and J by 5 bases, with 7 bases of the junction left unmatched. CDR1 and CDR2 from the germline V gene are LNHDA and SQIVND (reference sequence). The CDR3 has 14 amino acids. Primers included in the PCR were 60 Vbeta and 13 Jbeta primers. Assay: immunoSEQ multiplex PCR; the TCRdb copy retains only in-frame clones and omits some. The sample holds roughly 120,000 clones, roughly 70% seen once. Each donor was nominally healthy when sampled (though unrecorded immune exposures were likely). This clone was observed once. Its antigen is currently unknown. General study findings and limits: A later analysis found that most CMV-associated TCR beta chains appeared HLA-restricted. It was reported that TCR beta sequences correctly inferred the HLA-A and HLA-B alleles for most subjects.

J is TRBJ2-1 and V is TRBV19; TRBD2 matches at 7 bases. This TCR was recovered from a woman aged 40 to 50 in good health and CMV-seropositive. The sequencing sample was made of PBMCs. The CDR3 region is CASSLLAAHNEQFF. DNA of the CDR3: TGTGCCAGTAGCCTCCTAGCGGCACACAATGAGCAGTTCTTC.